This TCR beta chain stems from a study of blood T cell repertoires in COVID-19. The wider study: The samples span acute and convalescent COVID-19 from the United States, Italy and Spain.

V lost 6 bases, J lost 4 bases, and 10 bases lay in between. Germline V CDR1 and CDR2: MNHEY, SVGAGI. This CDR3 comprises 12 residues. Per the original methods: From reference gene primer amplification, estimates of nucleated cell counts were derived. The assay was immunoSEQ multiplex PCR, and TCRdb's table has in-frame clones only and misses some. V, J and clone size are taken as reported in that table, and D and trimming were inferred from the DNA itself. The table records 200,000 to 250,000 clones, 80% to 85% of them present only once. The chain combines TRBV6-5 with TRBJ2-7; TRBD2 is a possible D gene (6 bases). Material: peripheral blood. This receptor was obtained from a man younger than 45 with active or convalescent COVID-19. The CDR3 coding sequence is TGTGCCAGCAGCCACGGGAGTTACGAGCAGTACTTC. It translates to CASSHGSYEQYF.